These T cell receptor beta chains were read from a single sample in a study of blood T cell repertoires in COVID-19. This table comes from immunoSEQ multiplex PCR, and its TCRdb copy is limited to in-frame clones, with some not included. The sample lists fewer than 400,000 clones, around 90% occurring once. The sequenced sample consisted of peripheral blood. The source is a human donor in a cohort sampled during active COVID-19. Both conserved end residues are part of each CDR3. The order of the fields is clone size, D gene, J gene, V gene, CDR3 DNA, CDR3 protein. A D gene is named only where the DNA matches it firmly. For some rows the clone size is stated as once, few or many, or as a class when expanded; others skip it.

clone_size: .
d_call: .
j_call: TRBJ1-3
v_call: TRBV30
cdr3_nt: TGTGCCTGGAACTTGGGACAATCTGGAAACACCATATATTTT
cdr3_aa: CAWNLGQSGNTIYF

clone_size: once
d_call: .
j_call: TRBJ1-2
v_call: TRBV7-9
cdr3_nt: TGTGCCAGCAGCTTACAACTTTATGGCTACACCTTC
cdr3_aa: CASSLQLYGYTF

clone_size: .
d_call: .
j_call: TRBJ1-5
v_call: TRBV5-1
cdr3_nt: TGCGCCAGCAGCACGACACGGCCCCAGCATTTT
cdr3_aa: CASSTTRPQHF

clone_size: .
d_call: TRBD1
j_call: TRBJ2-7
v_call: TRBV19
cdr3_nt: TGTGCCACCAAACAGGGGGATGGGATCTACGAGCAGTACTTC
cdr3_aa: CATKQGDGIYEQYF

clone_size: .
d_call: TRBD1
j_call: TRBJ1-2
v_call: TRBV5-6
cdr3_nt: TGTGCCAGCAGCTTCCGGGACAGGAGTACTACTAACTATGGCTACACCTTC
cdr3_aa: CASSFRDRSTTNYGYTF

clone_size: .
d_call: TRBD1
j_call: TRBJ1-1
v_call: TRBV4-2
cdr3_nt: TGTGCCAGCAGCCGCGACAGACAGGGTCAGGTCACTGAAGCTTTCTTT
cdr3_aa: CASSRDRQGQVTEAFF

clone_size: .
d_call: .
j_call: TRBJ1-1
v_call: TRBV12-3/TRBV12-4
cdr3_nt: TGTGCCAGCAACCTTGGGGGCTCTGAAGCTTTCTTT
cdr3_aa: CASNLGGSEAFF

clone_size: .
d_call: .
j_call: TRBJ2-3
v_call: TRBV27
cdr3_nt: TGTGCCAGCAGTTTTTGGCGGGGAACGGGGAGCACAGATACGCAGTATTTT
cdr3_aa: CASSFWRGTGSTDTQYF

clone_size: .
d_call: .
j_call: TRBJ2-7
v_call: TRBV29-1
cdr3_nt: TGCAGCGTTTCGATCCGAAGGGGGCGGGGTTGGGACGAGCAGTACTTC
cdr3_aa: CSVSIRRGRGWDEQYF

clone_size: .
d_call: .
j_call: TRBJ2-2
v_call: TRBV5-1
cdr3_nt: TGCGCCAGCAGCTTCCTTCCGGGCACCGGGGAGCTGTTTTTT
cdr3_aa: CASSFLPGTGELFF

clone_size: .
d_call: .
j_call: TRBJ2-5
v_call: TRBV4-1
cdr3_nt: TGCGCCAGCAGCCAAGATTTTCGGGTTGGGTTAGAAGAGACCCAGTACTTC
cdr3_aa: CASSQDFRVGLEETQYF

clone_size: few
d_call: TRBD1
j_call: TRBJ2-7
v_call: TRBV28
cdr3_nt: TGTGCCAGCAGTTCACCACAGGGGTTTCAAAGGGAGCAGTACTTC
cdr3_aa: CASSSPQGFQREQYF